Below are 30 T cell receptor beta chains sequenced from a single sample in a study of T cells in Graves' hyperthyroidism and ophthalmopathy. Amplification targeted TCR beta CDR3 regions from RNA transcripts. Researchers ran a first-round RT-PCR on the TCR CDR3 using the HTBI primer set. TCRdb reanalysed the multiplex PCR reads using MiXCR and keeps one entry per CDR3 protein. The profile covers around 620,000 distinct CDR3 sequences, with approximately 14% appearing a single time and more than 6% taken by the ten largest. Sequencing was performed on blood. The receptors come from a woman between 18 and 30 years old with Graves' ophthalmopathy.

V gene TRBV10-3 combines with J gene TRBJ2-7, with D possibly TRBD2 on 6 matching bases. This CDR3 region has 15 residues. Germline values: CDR1 ENHRY, CDR2 SYGVKD. V lost 0 bases to trimming and J lost 5 bases, with 14 bases between them. The CDR3 DNA sequence: TGTGCCATCAGTGAGTCGACGGGAGTAGTTGACGAGCAGTACTTC. It translates to CAISESTGVVDEQYF.

This chain uses TRBV4-1 with TRBJ2-7, with D maybe TRBD2 (6 bases). This CDR3 is built from 13 residues. Trimming cost V 4 bases and J 6 bases, with 13 bases left between them. Germline assignment: CDR1 MGHRA and CDR2 YSYEKL. The CDR3 spells CASSPRGGSEQYF. In nucleotides, the CDR3 is TGCGCCAGCAGCCCCCGGGGAGGTAGCGAGCAGTACTTC.

This clonotype was counted only a few times. The chain couples TRBV9 to TRBJ2-7, with D unresolved. The V end lost 0 bases, the J end lost 3 bases, and 7 bases lay between the germline ends. Germline V gives CDR1 SGDLS, CDR2 YYNGEE. This CDR3 comprises 13 residues. The CDR3 is CASSVAVGYEQYF. Here the CDR3 DNA reads TGTGCCAGCAGCGTAGCAGTTGGCTACGAGCAGTACTTC.

V and J are TRBV10-3 and TRBJ1-4, with D possibly matching TRBD1 (5 bases). The CDR3 length is 14 residues. CDR1 is ENHRY and CDR2 is SYGVKD in the germline V gene. V was shortened by 3 bases and J by 5 bases, with 10 bases between the two germline ends. CDR3 sequence (DNA): TGTGCCATCAGTGATCAGGGAGAGAATGAAAAACTGTTTTTT. Its translation is CAISDQGENEKLFF.

This clonotype was detected many times. The chain links TRBV29-1 to TRBJ1-2, with 8 bases lining up with TRBD1. The germline V gene has CDR1 SQVTM and CDR2 ANQGSEA. The CDR3 is made up of 15 amino acids. After removal of 0 bases from V and 8 bases from J, the junction contained 11 bases not matched to a gene. The CDR3 here is CSVEDSAEQGAGYTF. The CDR3, as DNA: TGCAGCGTTGAAGATTCGGCGGAGCAGGGGGCGGGCTACACCTTC.

This clonotype came up many times. The CDR3 loop reads CASSNGRRYNEQFF. Written as DNA, the CDR3 is TGTGCCAGCAGCAACGGGAGAAGATACAATGAGCAGTTCTTC. The chain uses TRBV2 and TRBJ2-1; D is possibly TRBD2 (6 bases). CDR1 is SNHLY, CDR2 FYNNEI, per germline. Trimming pared 6 bases from V and 4 bases from J, leaving 13 bases between. The CDR3 contains 14 residues.

The chain has TRBV2 and TRBJ2-7, with 12 positions matching TRBD1. Germline loops: CDR1 SNHLY, CDR2 FYNNEI. The V gene end was trimmed by 5 bases and the J gene end by 1 base; junction bases not matched to a gene: 12. This CDR3 has 18 amino acids. The DNA of the CDR3 is TGTGCCAGCAGTTTGGGGGACAGGGGGCCGCGCATGTCCTACGAGCAGTACTTC. It encodes CASSLGDRGPRMSYEQYF.

V gene TRBV7-3 combines with J gene TRBJ2-1; 7 positions agree with TRBD2. Trimming cost V 2 bases and J 7 bases; bases outside gene matches: 8. The CDR3 runs to 15 residues. The V gene's germline CDR1 is SGHTA and CDR2 FQGTGA. In DNA, the CDR3 is TGTGCCAGCAGCTTAGGGAGGGCCTCGAAAAATGAGCAGTTCTTC. Translation gives CASSLGRASKNEQFF.

This clonotype appeared many times. In nucleotides, the CDR3 is TGTGCCAGCAGCTTAGGTCGGGGGGGGGGACCTGGGGGCGCCTCGGGCTACAATGAGCAGTTCTTC. Translating it yields CASSLGRGGGPGGASGYNEQFF. The chain links TRBV7-2 to TRBJ2-1; the match to TRBD2 covers 8 bases. Trimming took 1 base from V and 3 from J; bases not matched to a gene: 23. The CDR3 spans 22 residues. Germline V lookup: CDR1 SGHTA, CDR2 FQGNSA.

This clonotype was picked up many times. The V call is TRBV6-2 or TRBV6-3, the J call TRBJ2-5, with D unresolved. Deletions cut 4 bases from V and 7 bases from J, with 10 bases between. CDR3 length equals 12 residues. From germline, CDR1 is MNHEY and CDR2 SVGEGT. The CDR3 sequence: CASSWGRGTQYF. The CDR3 nucleotides are TGTGCCAGCAGTTGGGGAAGAGGGACCCAGTACTTC.

This clonotype showed up many times. The gene calls are TRBV5-8 and TRBJ2-3, with 9 bases fitting TRBD2. Germline V CDR1 and CDR2: SGHTS, YDEGEE. CDR3 length: 15 amino acids. V was pared by 2 bases and J by 4 bases, with 5 bases of the junction left unmatched. This chain's CDR3 is CASSFSGSGPDTQYF. In DNA form, the CDR3 reads TGTGCCAGCAGCTTTAGCGGGAGCGGGCCAGATACGCAGTATTTT.

This clonotype occurred a few times. The rearrangement uses TRBV27 and TRBJ2-6; D remains unclear. CDR3 size: 14 residues. V shed 10 bases and J shed 1 base, with 11 bases lying between them. The germline V gene has CDR1 MNHEY and CDR2 SMNVEV (reference sequence). CDR3 loop: CATSSRSGANVLTF. The CDR3 nucleotides read TGTGCCACCTCGTCTAGATCTGGGGCCAACGTCCTGACTTTC.

CDR3 sequence (DNA): TGCGCCAGCAGCCAGAACAGGGGTACCTACGAGCAGTACTTC. This encodes CASSQNRGTYEQYF. This rearrangement joins TRBV4-3 to TRBJ2-7; 7 bases align to TRBD1. The CDR3 consists of 14 residues. V trimming: 3 bases; J trimming: 2 bases; junction bases outside the gene matches: 4. The germline V gene has CDR1 LGHNA and CDR2 YSLEER.

This clonotype appeared a few times. This chain joins TRBV4-1 and TRBJ1-2, with D perhaps TRBD1 (5 bases). The V and J ends lost 2 bases and 4 bases respectively, with 14 bases between them. This CDR3 contains 15 residues. CDR1 MGHRA and CDR2 YSYEKL come from the germline V gene. CDR3 coding DNA: TGCGCCAGCAGCCAATTATTCCGGGGCTCCTATGGCTACACCTTC. Protein product: CASSQLFRGSYGYTF.

This clonotype has only a few counts. V is TRBV7-9 and J is TRBJ2-3, with a tentative D call TRBD2 (6 bases). CDR1 SEHNR and CDR2 FQNEAQ come from the germline V gene (reference sequence). This CDR3 region has 17 residues. Trimming cost V 0 bases and J 0 bases, with 13 bases left between them. This chain's CDR3 is CASSLAGLARSTDTQYF. CDR3 DNA sequence: TGTGCCAGCAGCTTAGCAGGTCTAGCGAGGAGCACAGATACGCAGTATTTT.

This clonotype has ten or more counts. The rearrangement links TRBV20-1 to TRBJ1-6, with 9 bases identical to TRBD1. From germline, CDR1 is DFQATT and CDR2 SNEGSKA (reference sequence). J gave up 6 bases and V 1 base, and 4 bases lay outside the gene matches. This CDR3 region has 15 residues. CDR3 bases: TGCAGTGCTAGAGCCCAGACAGGGGGTAATTCACCCCTCCACTTT. This gives the protein CSARAQTGGNSPLHF.

This clonotype was seen ten or more times. The V gene is TRBV2, the J gene TRBJ2-3; 15 nucleotides line up with TRBD2. The CDR3 sequence is 16 residues long. Looked up from germline, CDR1 is SNHLY and CDR2 is FYNNEI. Unmatched junction bases numbered 6, after V lost 6 bases and J lost 5 bases. The DNA of the CDR3 is TGTGCCAGCAGGAAGGGACTAGCGGGAGGTGGAGATACGCAGTATTTT. This codes for CASRKGLAGGGDTQYF.

The chain couples TRBV12-3 or TRBV12-4 to TRBJ1-3; D gene uncertain. Trimming stripped 5 bases from V and 0 bases from J, with 8 bases between. The CDR3 totals 14 residues. Written as DNA, the CDR3 is TGTGCCAGCAGTCGGAGGGTCTCTGGAAACACCATATATTTT. Amino acid sequence: CASSRRVSGNTIYF.

The sample holds many counts of this clonotype. The V and J genes are TRBV18 and TRBJ1-5; TRBD1 is a possible D gene (5 bases). V was pared by 5 bases and J by 2 bases, with 13 bases between. Germline V gene lookup returns CDR1 KGHSH and CDR2 LQKENI. The CDR3 is 15 amino acids. CDR3 bases: TGTGCCAGCTCATTCTCGATGGGGGGCAATCAGCCCCAGCATTTT. Residues: CASSFSMGGNQPQHF.

The V and J genes are TRBV24-1 and TRBJ2-1; 9 positions agree with TRBD1. CDR1 and CDR2 from the germline V gene are KGHDR and SFDVKD. The CDR3 is 17 residues long. The ends lost 2 bases at V and 1 base at J; junction bases unmatched: 5. Here the CDR3 reads CATSDSRTGESYNEQFF. DNA for the CDR3: TGTGCCACCAGTGATTCCCGGACAGGGGAATCCTACAATGAGCAGTTCTTC.

The V call is TRBV7-9, the J call TRBJ2-7, with 8 bases matching TRBD2. CDR1 and CDR2 (germline): SEHNR, FQNEAQ (reference sequence). This CDR3 is 15 amino acids long. Germline trimming cut 1 base from V and 6 bases from J; bases unmatched to any gene: 8. CDR3 nucleotides: TGTGCCAGCAGCTTAGTAGGCACTAGCGGTCTCGAGCAGTACTTC. It specifies CASSLVGTSGLEQYF.

This clonotype has at least ten counts. The rearrangement links TRBV28 to TRBJ2-5; maybe TRBD2 (6 bases). The V gene's germline CDR1 is MDHEN and CDR2 SYDVKM. V dropped 6 bases and J dropped 9 bases, with 23 bases sitting between them. The CDR3 totals 15 residues. The CDR3 DNA follows: TGTGCCAGCAGCTCTGAGGGCCGGGGCCGGAGGGCCCAGTACTTC. Amino acids: CASSSEGRGRRAQYF. The complete variable domain, with remaining parts taken from reference TRBV28 and TRBJ2-5, reads DVKVTQSSRYLVKRTGEKVFLECVQDMDHENMFWYRQDPGLGLRLIYFSYDVKMKEKGDIPEGYSVSREKKERFSLILESASTNQTSMYLCASSSEGRGRRAQYFGPGTRLLVL.

The chain is built from TRBV20-1 and TRBJ2-2; tentatively, D is TRBD1 (5 bases). Germline V gives CDR1 DFQATT, CDR2 SNEGSKA (reference sequence). The CDR3 spans 12 residues. The chain's CDR3 is CSALWGSGELFF. CDR3 nucleotides: TGCAGCGCCCTCTGGGGCTCCGGGGAGCTGTTTTTT.

J is TRBJ1-4 and V is TRBV7-3; TRBD1 matches 7 bases. Germline CDR1 reads SGHTA; CDR2 reads FQGTGA. Losses at the gene ends were 7 bases for V and 5 bases for J; bases not matched to a gene: 7. The CDR3 covers 14 residues. CDR3 in DNA: TGTGCCAGCAACCCTCCAGGGGGGAATGAAAAACTGTTTTTT. Encoded protein: CASNPPGGNEKLFF.

The chain couples TRBV4-1 to TRBJ1-2, with 7 positions matching TRBD1. CDR1 and CDR2 (germline): MGHRA, YSYEKL. The CDR3 covers 16 residues. Unmatched junction bases numbered 10, after V lost 4 bases and J lost 2 bases. CDR3 sequence (DNA): TGCGCCAGCAGCCTCATAGGACAGGATGGAAACTATGGCTACACCTTC. Protein: CASSLIGQDGNYGYTF.

In this sample, this clonotype turned up many times. The chain recombines TRBV11-2 with TRBJ2-1; D not resolved. The CDR3 extends over 13 amino acids. CDR1 is SGHAT and CDR2 is FQNNGV in the germline V gene. The V and J ends lost 2 bases and 9 bases respectively, with 11 bases between them. The CDR3 coding sequence is TGTGCCAGCAGCTTATTCGGGCAGCTTGAGCAGTTCTTC. Encoded protein: CASSLFGQLEQFF.

This clonotype occurred many times. The chain links TRBV7-2 to TRBJ2-1; D is unclear. Trimming cost V 4 bases and J 0 bases, with 16 bases left between them. Germline assignment: CDR1 SGHTA and CDR2 FQGNSA. The CDR3 spans 17 residues. Written as DNA, the CDR3 is TGTGCCAGCAGCTATTCCATGTCTTACTACTCCTACAATGAGCAGTTCTTC. Protein sequence: CASSYSMSYYSYNEQFF.

As regards this clonotype: A much larger clone sits a single nucleotide away, making a read error possible. The final CDR3 position lacks the conserved phenylalanine or tryptophan, pointing to a likely read error. The V call is TRBV12-3 or TRBV12-4, the J call TRBJ2-7, with D unresolved. The CDR3 extends over 12 amino acids. The V and J ends lost 3 bases and 4 bases respectively, with 7 bases between them. CDR3 nucleotide sequence: TGTGCCAGCAGTTTTGAAGGGTACGAGCAGTACCTC. Protein sequence: CASSFEGYEQYL.

This clonotype was counted between two and nine times. The chain recombines TRBV29-1 with TRBJ2-1; 7 nucleotides line up with TRBD2. The CDR3 is 14 residues long. With 1 base clipped from V and 4 bases from J, the junction kept 4 bases outside the gene matches. Germline-derived CDR1 and CDR2 are SQVTM and ANQGSEA. CDR3 bases: TGCAGCGTTGAAGCTAGCGGATCTTACAATGAGCAGTTCTTC. Its translation is CSVEASGSYNEQFF.

This clonotype showed up many times. This rearrangement joins TRBV28 to TRBJ2-7; a possible D gene is TRBD1 (5 bases). CDR3 size: 17 residues. The V gene lost 6 bases and the J gene lost 1 base, with 22 bases spanning the gap. Germline CDR1 MDHEN, CDR2 SYDVKM. CDR3 sequence: CASSLNPDTLPSYEQYF. DNA for the CDR3: TGTGCCAGCAGCCTAAACCCGGACACCCTGCCTTCCTACGAGCAGTACTTC. The full variable domain, in which reference TRBV28 and TRBJ2-7 provide the parts outside the CDR3, is DVKVTQSSRYLVKRTGEKVFLECVQDMDHENMFWYRQDPGLGLRLIYFSYDVKMKEKGDIPEGYSVSREKKERFSLILESASTNQTSMYLCASSLNPDTLPSYEQYFGPGTRLTVT.